Described below is a single T cell receptor beta chain sequence and its context. In germline, CDR1 is LGHDT, CDR2 YNNKEL (reference sequence). CDR3 length: 12 residues. Trimming took 5 bases from V and 8 from J, leaving 13 bases between them. The data originate from a study of blood T cell repertoires in COVID-19. Whole-study context: T cells, B-cell-depleted T cells, or PBMCs supplied cDNA or gDNA.

TCRdb's copy holds only in-frame clones and misses some; the assay was immunoSEQ multiplex PCR. The repertoire consists of some 70,000 clones, with about 91% occurring once and the leading ten covering 7.3%. The clonotype was recovered from a man in his forties or fifties with COVID-19, enrolled during active disease. The chain recombines TRBV3-1 (or the pseudogene TRBV3-2) with TRBJ2-7; the D is unclear. Sample: peripheral blood. Here the CDR3 DNA reads TGTGCCAGCAGCGCCTCAATCGCGCAGCAGTACTTC. It codes for CASSASIAQQYF.